The source of this T cell receptor beta chain is a study of memory CD4+ T cells and cytomegalovirus serostatus. The assay was immunoSEQ multiplex PCR, and TCRdb's table has in-frame clones only and misses some. Of under 80,000 clones listed, 82% are singletons. Study results and limitations: Suggested: most of the CMV-linked TCR signature lies in CD4+ memory cells.

Single viable CD3+CD4+CD8-CD45RO+ cells were sorted as the memory CD4+ T cells. As regards this clone: No antigen is known for it.

The TCR comes from an adult in good health and CMV-seronegative. The specimen was memory CD4+ T cells from blood.

As DNA, the CDR3 is TGTGCTAGTGGTAGGAGCGTCACCTCCTACGAGCAGTACTTC. Residues: CASGRSVTSYEQYF. The chain has TRBV12-5 and TRBJ2-7; no firm D call. The CDR3 runs to 14 residues. Germline assignment: CDR1 LGHNT and CDR2 FRNRAP. The V end was cut by 5 bases, the J end by 0 bases, with 11 bases between.